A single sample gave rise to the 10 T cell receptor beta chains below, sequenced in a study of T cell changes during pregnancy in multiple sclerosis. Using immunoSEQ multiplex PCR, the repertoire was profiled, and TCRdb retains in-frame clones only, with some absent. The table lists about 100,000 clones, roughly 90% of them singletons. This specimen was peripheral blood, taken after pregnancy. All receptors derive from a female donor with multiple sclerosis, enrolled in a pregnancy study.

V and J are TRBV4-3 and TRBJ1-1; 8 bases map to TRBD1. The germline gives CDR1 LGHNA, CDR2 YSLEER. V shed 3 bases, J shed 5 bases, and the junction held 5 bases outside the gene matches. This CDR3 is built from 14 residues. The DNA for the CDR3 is TGCGCCAGCAGCCACGGACAGGGAGGAACTGAAGCTTTCTTT. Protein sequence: CASSHGQGGTEAFF.

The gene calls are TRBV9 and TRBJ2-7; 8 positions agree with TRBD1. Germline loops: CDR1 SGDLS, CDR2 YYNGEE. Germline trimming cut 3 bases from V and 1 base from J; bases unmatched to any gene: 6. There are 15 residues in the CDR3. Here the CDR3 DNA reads TGTGCCAGCAGCGCCGGACAGGGCTGGTCCTACGAGCAGTACTTC. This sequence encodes CASSAGQGWSYEQYF.

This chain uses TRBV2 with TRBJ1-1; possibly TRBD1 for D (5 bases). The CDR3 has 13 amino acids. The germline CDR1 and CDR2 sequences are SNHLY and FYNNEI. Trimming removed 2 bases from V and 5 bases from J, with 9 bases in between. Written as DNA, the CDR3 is TGTGCCAGCAGTGAACGGGGGAGGACTGAAGCTTTCTTT. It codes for CASSERGRTEAFF.

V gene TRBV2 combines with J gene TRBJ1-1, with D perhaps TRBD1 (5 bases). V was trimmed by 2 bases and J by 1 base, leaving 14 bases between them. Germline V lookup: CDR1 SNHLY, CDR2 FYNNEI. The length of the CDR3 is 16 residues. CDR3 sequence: CASSEPGGGRNTEAFF. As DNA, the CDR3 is TGTGCCAGCAGTGAACCTGGGGGAGGGAGGAACACTGAAGCTTTCTTT.

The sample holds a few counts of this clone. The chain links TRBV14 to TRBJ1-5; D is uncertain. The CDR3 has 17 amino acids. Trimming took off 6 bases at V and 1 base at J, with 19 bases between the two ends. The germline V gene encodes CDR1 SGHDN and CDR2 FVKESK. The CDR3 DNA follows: TGTGCCAGCAGTCGGCCGGGGTTGGAGGAGAGCAATCAGCCCCAGCATTTT. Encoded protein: CASSRPGLEESNQPQHF.

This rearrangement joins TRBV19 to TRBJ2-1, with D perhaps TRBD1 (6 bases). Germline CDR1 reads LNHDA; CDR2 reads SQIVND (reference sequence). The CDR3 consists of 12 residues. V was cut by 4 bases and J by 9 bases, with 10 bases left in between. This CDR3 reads CASSRGLFEQFF. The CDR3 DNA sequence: TGTGCCAGTAGTAGGGGGCTATTTGAGCAGTTCTTC.

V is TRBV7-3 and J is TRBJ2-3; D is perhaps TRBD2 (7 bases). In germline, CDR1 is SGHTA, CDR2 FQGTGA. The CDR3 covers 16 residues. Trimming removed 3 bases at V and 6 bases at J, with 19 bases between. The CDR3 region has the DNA TGTGCCAGCAGCTTGATATCCGGGGGGCCCCTGGATACGCAGTATTTT. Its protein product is CASSLISGGPLDTQYF.

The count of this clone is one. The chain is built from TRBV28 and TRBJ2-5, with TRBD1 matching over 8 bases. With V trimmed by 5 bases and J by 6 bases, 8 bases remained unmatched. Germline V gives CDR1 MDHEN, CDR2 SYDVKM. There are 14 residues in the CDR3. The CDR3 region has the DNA TGTGCCAGCAGTCCAGGGGGCGCGGTAAAGACCCAGTACTTC. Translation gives CASSPGGAVKTQYF.

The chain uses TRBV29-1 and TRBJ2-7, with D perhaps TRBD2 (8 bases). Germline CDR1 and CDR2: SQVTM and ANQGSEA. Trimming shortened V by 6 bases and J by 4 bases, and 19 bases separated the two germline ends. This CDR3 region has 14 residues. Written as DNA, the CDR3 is TGCAGCGTCGGGGGGGACAGAGGGTTATACGAGCAGTACTTC. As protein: CSVGGDRGLYEQYF.

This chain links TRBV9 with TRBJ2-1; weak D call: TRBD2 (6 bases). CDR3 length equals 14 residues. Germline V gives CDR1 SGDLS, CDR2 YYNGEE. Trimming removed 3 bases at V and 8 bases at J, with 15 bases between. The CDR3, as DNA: TGTGCCAGCAGCGAGAGACTAGGATCCGATGAGCAGTTCTTC. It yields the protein CASSERLGSDEQFF.